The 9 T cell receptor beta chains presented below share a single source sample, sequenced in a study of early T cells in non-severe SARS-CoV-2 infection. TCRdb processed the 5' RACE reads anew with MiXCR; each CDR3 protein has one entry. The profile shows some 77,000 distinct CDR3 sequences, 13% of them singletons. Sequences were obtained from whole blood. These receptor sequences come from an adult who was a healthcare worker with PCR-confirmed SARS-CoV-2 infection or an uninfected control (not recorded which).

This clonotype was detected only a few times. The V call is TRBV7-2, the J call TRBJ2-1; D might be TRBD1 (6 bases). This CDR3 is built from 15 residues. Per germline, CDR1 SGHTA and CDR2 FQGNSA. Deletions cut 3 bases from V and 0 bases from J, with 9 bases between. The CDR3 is CASSLQGSSYNEQFF. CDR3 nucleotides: TGTGCCAGCAGCTTGCAGGGGAGCTCCTACAATGAGCAGTTCTTC.

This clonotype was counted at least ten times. CDR3 in DNA: TGTGCCAGCGCGAAAGGGGAATCGGCCACCATATATTTT. Protein sequence: CASAKGESATIYF. The chain has TRBV6-2 or TRBV6-3 and TRBJ1-3, with D possibly matching TRBD1 (5 bases). Germline CDR1 and CDR2: MNHEY and SVGEGT. CDR3 size: 13 residues. V was pared by 8 bases and J by 9 bases, with 17 bases between.

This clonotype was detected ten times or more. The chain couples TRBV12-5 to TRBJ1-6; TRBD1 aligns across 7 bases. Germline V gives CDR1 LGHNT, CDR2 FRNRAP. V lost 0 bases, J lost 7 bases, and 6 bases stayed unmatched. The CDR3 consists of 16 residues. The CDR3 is CASGLVRTGKNSPLHF. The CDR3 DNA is TGTGCTAGTGGTTTGGTACGGACAGGCAAAAATTCACCCCTCCACTTT.

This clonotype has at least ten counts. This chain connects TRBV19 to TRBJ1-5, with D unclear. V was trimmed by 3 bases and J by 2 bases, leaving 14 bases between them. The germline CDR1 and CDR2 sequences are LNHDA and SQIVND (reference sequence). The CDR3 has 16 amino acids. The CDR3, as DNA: TGTGCCAGTAGTATGGGGTTGGGCGGTGGCAATCAGCCCCAGCATTTT. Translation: CASSMGLGGGNQPQHF.

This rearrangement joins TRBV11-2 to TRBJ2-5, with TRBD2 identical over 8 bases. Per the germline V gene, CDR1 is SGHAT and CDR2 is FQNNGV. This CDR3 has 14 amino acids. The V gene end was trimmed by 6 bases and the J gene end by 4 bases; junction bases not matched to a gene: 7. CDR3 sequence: CASSSGTSGETQYF. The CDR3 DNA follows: TGTGCCAGCAGTTCCGGGACTAGTGGAGAGACCCAGTACTTC. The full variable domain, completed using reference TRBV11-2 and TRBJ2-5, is EAGVAQSPRYKIIEKRQSVAFWCNPISGHATLYWYQQILGQGPKLLIQFQNNGVVDDSQLPKDRFSAERLKGVDSTLKIQPAKLEDSAVYLCASSSGTSGETQYFGPGTRLLVL.

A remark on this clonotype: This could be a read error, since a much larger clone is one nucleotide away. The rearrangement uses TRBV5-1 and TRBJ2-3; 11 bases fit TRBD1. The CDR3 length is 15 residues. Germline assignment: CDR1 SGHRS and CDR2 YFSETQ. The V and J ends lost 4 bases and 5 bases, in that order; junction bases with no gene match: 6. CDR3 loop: CASSPRTGGLDTQYF. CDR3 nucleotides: TGCGCCAGCAGCCCCCGGACAGGGGGCTTAGATACGCAGTATTTT.

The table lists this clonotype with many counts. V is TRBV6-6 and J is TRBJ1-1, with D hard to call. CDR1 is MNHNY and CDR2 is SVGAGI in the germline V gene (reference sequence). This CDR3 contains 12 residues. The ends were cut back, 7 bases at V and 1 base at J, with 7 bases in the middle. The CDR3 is CASTYKNTEAFF. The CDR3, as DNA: TGTGCCAGCACCTACAAGAACACTGAAGCTTTCTTT.

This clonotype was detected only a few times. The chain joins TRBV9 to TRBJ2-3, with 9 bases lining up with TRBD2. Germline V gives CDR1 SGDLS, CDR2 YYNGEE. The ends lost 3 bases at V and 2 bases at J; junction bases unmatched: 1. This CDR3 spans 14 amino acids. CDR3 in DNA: TGTGCCAGCAGCGGCGGGAGGGCCACAGATACGCAGTATTTT. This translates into CASSGGRATDTQYF.

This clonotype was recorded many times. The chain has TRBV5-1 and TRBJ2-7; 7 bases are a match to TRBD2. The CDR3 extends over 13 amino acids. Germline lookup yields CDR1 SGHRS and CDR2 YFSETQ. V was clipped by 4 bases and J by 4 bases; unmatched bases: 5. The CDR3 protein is CASSPSGQYEQYF. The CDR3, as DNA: TGCGCCAGCAGCCCTAGCGGCCAATACGAGCAGTACTTC.